Following are 2 T cell receptor beta chains from one sample sequenced in a study of cytomegalovirus exposure and HLA in healthy donors. PCR employed 60 Vbeta and 13 Jbeta primers. Assay used: immunoSEQ multiplex PCR; TCRdb lists only in-frame clones, some missing. The sample has 150,000 to 180,000 clones; more than 75% are singletons. Sequencing input: PBMCs. The receptors stem from a man in his thirties or forties in good health and CMV-seropositive.

This clone has a handful of counts. The V and J genes are TRBV7-8 and TRBJ2-3; 8 bases match TRBD1. The CDR3 sequence is 14 residues long. Unmatched junction bases numbered 1, after V lost 3 bases and J lost 2 bases. Per germline, CDR1 SGHVS and CDR2 FQNEAQ. CDR3 in DNA: TGTGCCAGCAGCTTGGACAGGGCCACAGATACGCAGTATTTT. Its protein is CASSLDRATDTQYF. Full variable domain (rest looked up from reference TRBV7-8 and TRBJ2-3): GAGVSQSPRYKVAKRGQDVALRCDPISGHVSLFWYQQALGQGPEFLTYFQNEAQLDKSGLPSDRFFAERPEGSVSTLKIQRTQQEDSAVYLCASSLDRATDTQYFGPGTRLTVL.

The chain carries TRBV11-2 and TRBJ1-1; possible D gene TRBD1, 6 bases. The germline V and J ends were trimmed by 0 bases and 4 bases, with 6 bases remaining between them. The CDR3 loop spans 13 amino acids. Germline V gives CDR1 SGHAT, CDR2 FQNNGV. CDR3 protein: CASSLDRGTEAFF. For the CDR3, the DNA is TGTGCCAGCAGCTTAGACAGGGGCACTGAAGCTTTCTTT.